This T cell receptor (beta chain) stems from a study of blood T cell repertoires in COVID-19. In the source study's methods: Estimates of nucleated cell counts were drawn from the amplification of reference gene primers. Clones were read by immunoSEQ multiplex PCR, and TCRdb kept only the in-frame ones, dropping some. V and J calls and clone size follow that table, whereas D and trimming were derived from the DNA. The data show about 400,000 clones, approximately 85% seen once. The germline V gene has CDR1 MNHEY and CDR2 SMNVEV (reference sequence). V was cut by 4 bases and J by 4 bases, with 2 bases left in between. This CDR3 spans 11 amino acids. In terms of age and location, participants ranged from roughly 18 to 90 years and lived in under 30 US areas. Clinical history reported by participants formed the basis on which cohorts were assigned.

V is TRBV27 and J is TRBJ1-5; no clear D gene. Sequenced input: PBMCs or T cells enriched from blood (not recorded which). The sequence was obtained from a woman aged 40 to 50 with acute COVID-19. CDR3 bases: TGTGCCAGCAGTTCAAATCAGCCCCAGCATTTT. Its translation: CASSSNQPQHF.